Below are 4 T cell receptor beta chains sequenced from a single sample in a study of blood T cells in healthy people across ages. Combining a sample-barcoded 5' primer with a J-beta primer mix, a second PCR ran for about 7 to 12 cycles. TCRdb ran MiXCR on the 5' RACE reads and lists one entry per CDR3 protein. In the table there are fewer than 1 million distinct CDR3 sequences, under 45% of which are singletons. Input material: blood. The source of these receptors is a man aged 55 to 70 in good health.

The J gene is TRBJ1-1, the V gene TRBV6-5, with a weak D call TRBD1 (6 bases). Germline values: CDR1 MNHEY, CDR2 SVGAGI. The V and J ends lost 4 bases and 4 bases respectively, with 16 bases between them. The CDR3 sequence is 15 residues long. The CDR3 region is CASSCWGAGITEAFF. Written as DNA, the CDR3 is TGTGCCAGCAGTTGTTGGGGGGCTGGTATCACTGAAGCTTTCTTT.

A remark on this clonotype: The junction departs from the called germline gene at one end, perhaps through a read error. This chain uses TRBV11-2 with TRBJ2-5, with D tentatively TRBD1 (6 bases). Germline V lookup: CDR1 SGHAT, CDR2 FQNNGV. This CDR3 is 14 amino acids long. The CDR3: CAGSLGGDQETQYF. The CDR3 DNA reads as TGTGCCGGCAGCTTAGGGGGAGACCAAGAGACCCAGTACTTC.

This clonotype appeared a single time. This chain joins TRBV4-3 and TRBJ2-7; D tentatively fits TRBD1 or TRBD2 (5 bases each). The V and J ends lost 4 bases and 2 bases respectively, with 12 bases between them. This CDR3 spans 14 amino acids. Germline CDR1 and CDR2: LGHNA and YSLEER. CDR3 loop: CASSRVRGAYEQYF. The CDR3 coding sequence is TGCGCCAGCAGCCGAGTGAGGGGAGCCTACGAGCAGTACTTC.

J is TRBJ2-7 and V is TRBV3-1; a possible D gene is TRBD2 (5 bases). The germline gives CDR1 LGHDT, CDR2 YNNKEL (reference sequence). V lost 4 bases, J lost 7 bases, and 20 bases lay in between. This CDR3 is 15 amino acids long. CDR3 in amino acids: CASSPATKTYNEQYF. The CDR3, as DNA: TGTGCCAGCAGCCCCGCGACTAAAACCTACAATGAGCAGTACTTC.